Listed here is a single T cell receptor beta chain. The data belong to a study of blood T cell repertoires in COVID-19. For the study at large: Some COVID-19 samples were acute and others convalescent; all came from the United States, Italy and Spain. Sample material is recorded as cDNA or gDNA derived from T cells, B-cell-depleted T cells, or PBMCs.

Methods used by the authors: Amplifying reference gene primers gave estimates of nucleated cell counts. Here immunoSEQ multiplex PCR was the method, and the copy in TCRdb shows in-frame clones only, minus some. D and trimming were read from the DNA, whereas the V and J calls and clone size are those reported in that table. The data show over 100,000 clones, about 91% seen once. Germline V gene lookup returns CDR1 MNHEY and CDR2 SMNVEV (reference sequence). V was clipped by 5 bases and J by 8 bases, with 18 bases between them. The CDR3 contains 14 residues. The J gene is TRBJ1-2, the V gene TRBV27, with D possibly matching TRBD1 (6 bases). The source material was peripheral blood. The clonotype was recovered from a human donor in a cohort sampled during active COVID-19. CDR3 sequence (DNA): TGTGCCAGCAGTCCCGTAACAGGGATCGACGGCTACACCTTC. Its translation: CASSPVTGIDGYTF.